This entry lists 3 T cell receptor beta chains sequenced from one sample in a study of T cell changes during pregnancy in multiple sclerosis. Sequenced by immunoSEQ multiplex PCR; TCRdb stores in-frame clones only, minus some. The table has about 75,000 clones, more than 70% seen once. This specimen consisted of peripheral blood, obtained in the first trimester of pregnancy. All receptors come from a female donor in good health, enrolled as a control in a pregnancy study.

The rearrangement uses TRBV5-1 and TRBJ2-3, with D perhaps TRBD1 (6 bases). CDR1 and CDR2 (germline): SGHRS, YFSETQ. The CDR3 spans 15 residues. V lost 3 bases and J lost 6, with 17 bases in between. The CDR3 protein is CASSWGLASADTQYF. The CDR3 DNA follows: TGCGCCAGCAGCTGGGGGCTCGCCTCGGCGGATACGCAGTATTTT.

V is TRBV5-4 and J is TRBJ1-2; TRBD1 matches 9 bases. CDR3 length equals 14 residues. J lost 5 bases, V lost 2 bases, and 4 bases had no gene match. In germline, CDR1 is SGHNT, CDR2 YYREEE (reference sequence). This CDR3 is CASSFDGTGYGYTF. The CDR3 DNA sequence: TGTGCCAGCAGCTTCGACGGGACAGGGTATGGCTACACCTTC.

This rearrangement joins TRBV18 to TRBJ2-2; 7 nucleotides match TRBD1. CDR3 size: 15 residues. The germline CDR1 and CDR2 sequences are KGHSH and LQKENI. J lost 6 bases, V lost 1 base, and 5 bases had no gene match. The chain's CDR3 is CASSPQAQGAGELFF. CDR3 bases: TGTGCCAGCTCACCACAGGCGCAGGGGGCCGGGGAGCTGTTTTTT.